This T cell receptor (beta chain) was profiled in a study of human versus mouse CDR3 diversity and MHC coevolution (dated by TCRdb to about 2017). About the full investigation: According to reports, the immunoSEQ assay can detect one in 200,000 T cells and keeps multiplex PCR amplification bias to a minimum. Across the mouse and human samples, each sample yielded between roughly 5.5 x 10^6 and 1.6 x 10^7 valid reads. Human naive CD4 T cell repertoires served as a reference for TCR selection on multiple MHC II alleles, compared against human-TCR-locus transgenic mice with single MHC II. Three healthy volunteer blood donors made up the human cohort, with one aged 30 to 40, one aged 40 to 50 and one aged 60 to 69 at collection.

The CDR3 runs 16 amino acids, cysteine and phenylalanine included. This entry keeps only the CDR3 DNA: 48 bases, framed from base 1. The germline V gene gives CDR1 as SGHVS and CDR2 as FQNEAQ. V is clipped by 5 bases and J by 2 bases, and the sequence between their germline boundaries is 15 bases long. Fluorescence-activated cell sorting was used to isolate naive CD4 T cells, defined as CD45RO-negative and CD62L-positive, from PBMCs. From each donor, about 50 ml of fresh peripheral blood was taken, and Ficoll density centrifugation was then used to isolate PBMCs. All samples were sorted on a FACSAria III instrument and reached purity above 90%. Study-wide conclusions, independent of this receptor: On average, humans had more CDR3 deletions and insertions than mice, indicating greater exonuclease and TdT activity. Repertoire diversity was not regarded as directly comparable between humans and mice because human T cells were selected on six or seven MHC II alleles. iCHAO1 estimates gave humans the largest TCR beta repertoire, 1.5 million to 2 million clonotypes, attributed likely to selection by multiple MHC II molecules. Among all the groups compared, the lowest clonal inequality scores came from most of the three human donors.

With regard to this clone: Its antigen remains unidentified. No base quality values were provided; no much bigger clone lies one nucleotide off.

The QIAGEN blood and tissue kit was used to extract genomic DNA from the sorted cells, and that DNA was then quantified on a NanoDrop 1000. Using multiplex PCR of genomic DNA, the immunoSEQ platform deep sequenced and quantified the TCR alpha and beta chains. In the paper's pipeline: IMGT gene and region definitions were used for annotation of the TCR sequences. Out-of-frame rearrangements were used as a proxy for the preselection repertoire and compared with in-frame clonotypes. The iCHAO1 estimator provided with the immunoSEQ platform was used to estimate repertoire size. Clonal inequality was measured with a Gini index on in-frame amino acid clonotypes, based on the Lorenz curve. Shared clonotypes were counted with the intersect function of the R package tcR, and similarity was scored with the Jaccard index. V, J and V-J usage frequencies went into a principal component analysis run with the R prcomp function, with no normalization applied. The immuneACCESS repertoire file appears here via TCRdb, limited to in-frame rearrangements. These files lack a portion of the clones; in checked studies, under half of the deficit traces to unresolved V genes, and the cause of the others is not known. For V, J and clone size, that table is used; D and trimming come from the DNA. This sample gives 50,000 to 65,000 clones in total; around 94% of them show up just once. The ten largest clones capture about 20% of the sample.

The receptor's source is a person between 55 and 69 years old in good health. The V and J genes are TRBV7-8 and TRBJ2-2; no D gene can be assigned with confidence. The sequenced material came from naive CD4+ T cells from blood. This sample's cell subset or site label indicates: CD45RO-negative CD62L-positive naive CD4 T cells. In nucleotides, the sequence is TGTGCCAGCAGCGTCCGATTTAGCAGAAACACCGGGGAGCTGTTTTTT. Translated, this is CASSVRFSRNTGELFF.